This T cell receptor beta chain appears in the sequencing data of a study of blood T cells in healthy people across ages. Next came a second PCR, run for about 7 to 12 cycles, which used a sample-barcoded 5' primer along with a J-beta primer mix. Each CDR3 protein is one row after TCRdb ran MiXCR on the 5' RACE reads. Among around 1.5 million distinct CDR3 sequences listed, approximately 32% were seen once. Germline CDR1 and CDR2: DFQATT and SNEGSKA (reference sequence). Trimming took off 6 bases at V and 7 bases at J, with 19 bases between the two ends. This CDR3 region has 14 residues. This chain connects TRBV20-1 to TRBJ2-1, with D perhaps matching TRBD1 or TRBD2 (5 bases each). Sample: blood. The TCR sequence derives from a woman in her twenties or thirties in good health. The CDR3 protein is CSAQSSGPGNEQFF. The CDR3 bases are TGCAGTGCGCAAAGTTCAGGGCCGGGGAATGAGCAGTTCTTC.